The 2 T cell receptor beta chains below all came from one sample that was sequenced in a study of T cells in Graves' hyperthyroidism and ophthalmopathy (dated by TCRdb to the late 2010s). Library preparation used multiplex PCR. This sample was sequenced with an Illumina HiSeq 2000. TCR beta CDR3 regions were amplified from RNA transcripts. For the first round of RT-PCR on the TCR CDR3, the HTBI primer set was used together with the Qiagen OneStep RT-PCR kit. The public reads were reprocessed in TCRdb via fastp at Q25 and MiXCR, keeping in-frame beta chains. Rows with a matching CDR3 protein are joined into one entry that keeps the most common DNA and genes. The sample contains about 380,000 distinct CDR3 sequences, roughly 13% of them found a single time. Around 21% of the sample rests with the top ten. Material for sequencing was blood. The receptor source for this set is a man younger than 45 with Graves' hyperthyroidism that later progressed to Graves' ophthalmopathy.

Many counts were recorded for this clonotype. The chain joins TRBV7-9 to TRBJ2-1; TRBD2 might be the D (6 bases). The CDR3 contains 13 residues. Trimming shortened V by 5 bases and J by 4 bases, and 9 bases separated the two germline ends. In germline, CDR1 is SEHNR, CDR2 FQNEAQ (reference sequence). CDR3 nucleotide sequence: TGTGCCAGCAGCGGCGGGATTTACAATGAGCAGTTCTTC. Translation: CASSGGIYNEQFF.

The sample holds many counts of this clonotype. The gene calls are TRBV30 and TRBJ2-1; tentative D call: TRBD2 (6 bases). Germline loops: CDR1 GTSNPN, CDR2 SVGIG (reference sequence). This CDR3 has 14 residues. Deletions cut 4 bases from V and 0 bases from J, with 10 bases between. CDR3 loop: CAWTVGSSYNEQFF. The CDR3 DNA reads as TGTGCCTGGACGGTCGGGAGCTCCTACAATGAGCAGTTCTTC.